The 18 T cell receptor beta chains reported below all come from one sample, sequenced in a study of cytomegalovirus exposure and HLA in healthy donors. 60 Vbeta and 13 Jbeta primers were used in PCR. Profiled with immunoSEQ multiplex PCR; TCRdb holds only in-frame clones, not every one. The table records about 130,000 clones, 70% to 85% of them present only once. The specimen sequenced was PBMCs. The receptors derive from a man aged 50-59 years in good health and CMV-seronegative.

The V gene is TRBV7-9, the J gene TRBJ2-4, with D maybe TRBD1 (6 bases). This CDR3 contains 13 residues. The V gene lost 3 bases and the J gene lost 4 bases, with 7 bases spanning the gap. CDR1 and CDR2 (germline): SEHNR, FQNEAQ (reference sequence). CDR3 in amino acids: CASSLQGKNIQYF. CDR3 sequence (DNA): TGTGCCAGCAGCTTGCAGGGGAAAAACATTCAGTACTTC.

The chain employs TRBV18 and TRBJ1-2; 8 bases agree with TRBD1. Germline V gene lookup returns CDR1 KGHSH and CDR2 LQKENI. The CDR3 sequence is 14 residues long. Unmatched junction bases numbered 1, after V lost 3 bases and J lost 1 base. The CDR3, as DNA: TGTGCCAGCTCACCGACAGGGGTTAACTATGGCTACACCTTC. Protein product: CASSPTGVNYGYTF.

This clone appeared once. The chain uses TRBV7-9 and TRBJ1-6; no reliable D call. Trimming pared 1 base from V and 10 bases from J, leaving 11 bases between. The CDR3 contains 14 residues. Germline V gives CDR1 SEHNR, CDR2 FQNEAQ (reference sequence). The CDR3 loop is CASSLDSFSSPLHF. The CDR3 DNA reads TGTGCCAGCAGCTTAGACTCCTTTAGCTCACCCCTCCACTTT.

This chain joins TRBV27 and TRBJ2-3; 10 bases line up with TRBD2. Germline trimming cut 6 bases from V and 5 bases from J; bases unmatched to any gene: 5. There are 14 residues in the CDR3. CDR1 and CDR2 from the germline V gene are MNHEY and SMNVEV (reference sequence). The DNA for the CDR3 is TGTGCCAGCAGGGTACTAGCGGGGCTAGATACGCAGTATTTT. Its translation is CASRVLAGLDTQYF.

The chain carries TRBV7-9 and TRBJ1-2, with D perhaps matching TRBD1 (5 bases). This CDR3 contains 14 residues. Germline-derived CDR1 and CDR2 are SEHNR and FQNEAQ (reference sequence). V shed 5 bases and J shed 3 bases, with 13 bases lying between them. The CDR3: CASSLVDKDYGYTF. The CDR3 DNA sequence: TGTGCCAGCAGCCTGGTGGACAAGGACTATGGCTACACCTTC.

J is TRBJ2-1 and V is TRBV5-4, with 10 bases fitting TRBD2. V lost 4 bases, J lost 9 bases, and 7 bases stayed unmatched. Germline values: CDR1 SGHNT, CDR2 YYREEE (reference sequence). The CDR3 is 14 amino acids. The CDR3 protein is CASSASGGAFEQFF. The CDR3 DNA is TGTGCCAGCAGCGCGAGCGGGGGGGCTTTTGAGCAGTTCTTC.

The chain couples TRBV6-6 to TRBJ1-2; D is perhaps TRBD1 (6 bases). Trimming shortened V by 5 bases and J by 4 bases, and 14 bases separated the two germline ends. In germline, CDR1 is MNHNY, CDR2 SVGAGI (reference sequence). The CDR3 is 14 amino acids. The CDR3 loop is CASSPTTGFYGYTF. The CDR3 nucleotides are TGTGCCAGCAGTCCAACGACAGGTTTCTATGGCTACACCTTC.

The gene calls are TRBV9 and TRBJ2-1, with D possibly TRBD2 on 6 matching bases. Germline V gene lookup returns CDR1 SGDLS and CDR2 YYNGEE. The V end lost 0 bases, the J end lost 2 bases, and 12 bases lay between the germline ends. The CDR3 is 16 residues long. The CDR3 coding sequence is TGTGCCAGCAGCGTAGGCGGGGTTCCAACCTACAATGAGCAGTTCTTC. This codes for CASSVGGVPTYNEQFF.

This sequence joins TRBV6-7 and TRBJ1-5; no clear D. TRBV6-7 is treated as an ORF (open reading frame) with a function not yet certain. The V end was cut by 0 bases, the J end by 6 bases, with 15 bases between. The CDR3 has 16 amino acids. The CDR3 DNA is TGTGCCAGCAGTTACTCGAAGCCGCGGGGATCTCAGCCCCAGCATTTT. It translates to CASSYSKPRGSQPQHF.

V is TRBV4-3 and J is TRBJ2-2, with D perhaps TRBD2 (5 bases). This CDR3 contains 14 residues. The V and J ends lost 0 bases and 6 bases respectively, with 8 bases between them. Germline CDR1 is LGHNA and CDR2 is YSLEER. DNA of the CDR3: TGCGCCAGCAGCCAAGATAGAGGGCCCGGGGAGCTGTTTTTT. Residues: CASSQDRGPGELFF.

J is TRBJ1-2 and V is TRBV7-2; tentative D call: TRBD1 (5 bases). The V and J ends lost 5 bases and 5 bases respectively, with 9 bases between them. CDR3 size: 12 residues. Germline CDR1 is SGHTA and CDR2 is FQGNSA. The CDR3 DNA is TGTGCCAGCAGCCCTCAGGGTTATGGCTACACCTTC. As protein: CASSPQGYGYTF.

This clone was detected only a few times. The rearrangement joins TRBV9 to TRBJ2-2; the match to TRBD1 covers 9 bases. The CDR3 has 16 residues. CDR1 is SGDLS and CDR2 is YYNGEE in the germline V gene. With 4 bases clipped from V and 4 bases from J, the junction kept 8 bases outside the gene matches. This CDR3 reads CASSPRDREVTGELFF. CDR3 DNA sequence: TGTGCCAGCAGCCCTCGGGACAGGGAAGTCACCGGGGAGCTGTTTTTT.

The CDR3 loop reads CASKSPYSKKLNTEAFF. For the CDR3, the DNA is TGTGCCAGCAAGAGCCCTTACTCGAAGAAGTTGAACACTGAAGCTTTCTTT. This rearrangement joins TRBV11-2 to TRBJ1-1; D not resolved. V lost 7 bases to trimming and J lost 0 bases, with 21 bases between them. Germline loops: CDR1 SGHAT, CDR2 FQNNGV. The CDR3 contains 17 residues.

The chain uses TRBV30 and TRBJ1-5, with 8 bases aligning to TRBD1. The germline CDR1 and CDR2 sequences are GTSNPN and SVGIG (reference sequence). V lost 1 base, J lost 6 bases, and 2 bases stayed unmatched. The CDR3 covers 13 residues. Here the CDR3 DNA reads TGTGCCTGGAGTGGACAGGGGCTTCAGCCCCAGCATTTT. Amino acids: CAWSGQGLQPQHF. The full variable domain, with the rest looked up from reference TRBV30 and TRBJ1-5, is SQTIHQWPATLVQPVGSPLSLECTVEGTSNPNLYWYRQAAGRGLQLLFYSVGIGQISSEVPQNLSASRPQDRQFILSSKKLLLSDSGFYLCAWSGQGLQPQHFGDGTRLSIL.

This clone was seen more than once but under ten times. The V gene is TRBV5-4, the J gene TRBJ1-2; weak D call: TRBD1 (6 bases). Trimming removed 4 bases from V and 2 bases from J, with 15 bases in between. The CDR3 totals 15 residues. Germline lookup yields CDR1 SGHNT and CDR2 YYREEE (reference sequence). The CDR3 DNA follows: TGTGCCAGCAGCCTACCGGGACAACTAAACTATGGCTACACCTTC. This gives the protein CASSLPGQLNYGYTF.

V and J are TRBV9 and TRBJ2-5, with a weak D call TRBD2 (6 bases). V lost 5 bases and J lost 7, with 21 bases in between. Germline CDR1 reads SGDLS; CDR2 reads YYNGEE. This CDR3 has 15 amino acids. The CDR3 sequence is CASRGTETGDWTQYF. In DNA, the CDR3 is TGTGCCAGCAGGGGAACAGAGACGGGGGATTGGACCCAGTACTTC.

J is TRBJ2-2 and V is TRBV9; D possibly corresponds to TRBD2 (5 bases). Germline V lookup: CDR1 SGDLS, CDR2 YYNGEE. Trimming took off 0 bases at V and 4 bases at J, with 10 bases between the two ends. The CDR3 is 15 residues long. For the CDR3, the DNA is TGTGCCAGCAGCGTAGCTGGACTCGGCACCGGGGAGCTGTTTTTT. The encoded protein is CASSVAGLGTGELFF.

The rearrangement links TRBV29-1 to TRBJ2-7; TRBD1 aligns across 7 bases. The trim removed 4 bases at V and 1 base at J, leaving 10 bases unmatched. Germline values: CDR1 SQVTM, CDR2 ANQGSEA. The CDR3 totals 15 residues. The CDR3, as DNA: TGCAGCGTTGCCCCCGACAGGGTGAATTCCTACGAGCAGTACTTC. This translates into CSVAPDRVNSYEQYF.